The 15 T cell receptor beta chains reported below all come from one sample, sequenced in a study of shared clonotypes between healthy human individuals (dated by TCRdb to 2018 to 2021). The library was obtained by the immunoSEQ multiplex PCR assay. In TCRdb, the immuneACCESS table is reduced to in-frame sequences with V and J assigned. These tables do not hold every clone; where another copy was compared, an unresolved V gene accounts for under half, and the others remain unexplained. This sample gives more than 2,000,000 clones in total; more than 90% of them show up just once. Of the sample, roughly 0.15% is held by the ten largest clones. Sequencing used naive CD4+ T cells sorted from blood. According to the study, the label for this sample's cell subset or site signals: CD45RA+ positively selected. The receptors stem from a man between 18 and 35 years old in good health.

A single count supports this clone. The CDR3 spells CASRPRDRQETQYF. The CDR3 DNA reads TGTGCCAGCAGACCCCGAGACAGGCAAGAGACCCAGTACTTC. This chain joins TRBV7-2 and TRBJ2-5; maybe TRBD1 (6 bases). This CDR3 is built from 14 residues. Trimming stripped 6 bases from V and 2 bases from J, with 13 bases between. CDR1 is SGHTA, CDR2 FQGNSA, per germline. Full variable domain (remainder filled in from reference TRBV7-2 and TRBJ2-5): GAGVSQSPSNKVTEKGKDVELRCDPISGHTALYWYRQSLGQGLEFLIYFQGNSAPDKSGLPSDRFSAERTGGSVSTLTIQRTQQEDSAVYLCASRPRDRQETQYFGPGTRLLVL.

This sequence joins TRBV11-2 and TRBJ2-7, with 8 bases fitting TRBD1. Per germline, CDR1 SGHAT and CDR2 FQNNGV. The CDR3 totals 17 residues. Trimming took 2 bases from V and 0 from J; bases not matched to a gene: 9. This CDR3 is CASSLTQPGTGSYEQYF. The CDR3 region has the DNA TGTGCCAGCAGCTTAACCCAACCCGGGACAGGCTCCTACGAGCAGTACTTC.

The chain uses TRBV5-6 and TRBJ2-1; D uncertain. V was cut by 2 bases and J by 6 bases, with 12 bases left in between. CDR1 and CDR2 (germline): SGHDT, YYEEEE. This CDR3 is built from 14 residues. The CDR3 protein is CASSLVHRPNEQFF. The DNA for the CDR3 is TGTGCCAGCAGCTTAGTCCATCGGCCCAATGAGCAGTTCTTC.

As to this clone: Because the CDR3's place on the DNA is in doubt, the DNA is left out and the CDR3 is given as listed by TCRdb. V is TRBV27 and J is TRBJ1-6. Per germline, CDR1 MNHEY and CDR2 SMNVEV (reference sequence). The CDR3 length equals 17 residues, ends included. The CDR3 is CASSLSLRGDYNSPLHF.

Here the CDR3 reads CASSWDPEADEQYF. The CDR3 DNA reads TGCGCCAGCAGCTGGGACCCCGAGGCCGACGAGCAGTACTTC. J is TRBJ2-7 and V is TRBV5-1; the D gene could be TRBD1 or TRBD2 (5 bases each). The CDR3 runs to 14 residues. The germline V gene encodes CDR1 SGHRS and CDR2 YFSETQ. Trimming removed 3 bases at V and 5 bases at J, with 15 bases between.

V is TRBV9 and J is TRBJ2-1; 7 bases map to TRBD2. Germline V gene data show CDR1 as SGDLS and CDR2 as YYNGEE. V lost 6 bases to trimming and J lost 8 bases; unmatched junction nucleotides: 11. This CDR3 has 14 residues. The chain's CDR3 is CASKGRELSDEQFF. The CDR3 DNA is TGTGCCAGCAAAGGGCGGGAGTTATCAGATGAGCAGTTCTTC.

As to this clone: An end of the junction differs from the germline gene, which may be a read error. Here the CDR3 reads CASSLEAGAGTIYF. The CDR3 DNA sequence: TGTGCTAGCAGCTTAGAGGCAGGGGCGGGCACCATATATTTT. The chain combines TRBV7-7 with TRBJ1-3; tentatively, D is TRBD1 (6 bases). This CDR3 spans 14 amino acids. Germline assignment: CDR1 SSHAT and CDR2 FNYEAQ (reference sequence).

V usage is TRBV6-6 and J usage is TRBJ2-3, with a possible D match to TRBD2 (5 bases). Trimming pared 2 bases from V and 4 bases from J, leaving 7 bases between. This CDR3 has 13 residues. Germline V gene lookup returns CDR1 MNHNY and CDR2 SVGAGI (reference sequence). The CDR3 coding sequence is TGTGCCAGCAGTTACGGAGGTGCAGATACGCAGTATTTT. Its protein product is CASSYGGADTQYF.

The rearrangement uses TRBV14 and TRBJ1-1; tentative D call: TRBD1 (5 bases). Germline assignment: CDR1 SGHDN and CDR2 FVKESK. Deletions cut 4 bases from V and 0 bases from J, with 9 bases between. There are 14 residues in the CDR3. Here the CDR3 reads CASSPDTMNTEAFF. The CDR3 DNA sequence: TGTGCCAGCAGCCCGGACACGATGAACACTGAAGCTTTCTTT. Drawing the rest from reference TRBV14 and TRBJ1-1, the complete variable domain is EAGVTQFPSHSVIEKGQTVTLRCDPISGHDNLYWYRRVMGKEIKFLLHFVKESKQDESGMPNNRFLAERTGGTYSTLKVQPAELEDSGVYFCASSPDTMNTEAFFGQGTRLTVV.

V and J are TRBV6-5 and TRBJ2-3; 10 bases are shared with TRBD1. Trimming at V came to 7 bases and at J to 4 bases, leaving 8 bases not matched to a gene. The length of the CDR3 is 15 residues. Germline loops: CDR1 MNHEY, CDR2 SVGAGI. This chain's CDR3 is CASKGTGEGPDTQYF. CDR3 nucleotides: TGTGCCAGCAAAGGGACAGGGGAAGGTCCAGATACGCAGTATTTT.

The V gene is TRBV10-3, the J gene TRBJ2-5, with D unclear. Looked up from germline, CDR1 is ENHRY and CDR2 is SYGVKD. This CDR3 comprises 12 residues. The germline V and J ends were trimmed by 3 bases and 4 bases, with 6 bases remaining between them. The CDR3 DNA reads as TGTGCCATCAGTGATGCCCCAGAGACCCAGTACTTC. It encodes CAISDAPETQYF.

Note on this clone: The same CDR3 can be traced to other DNA sequences in this sample. This chain links TRBV19 with TRBJ2-5; possibly TRBD2 for D (5 bases). V lost 2 bases, J lost 4 bases, and 8 bases lay in between. The CDR3 loop spans 13 amino acids. Germline V lookup: CDR1 LNHDA, CDR2 SQIVND (reference sequence). As DNA, the CDR3 is TGTGCCAGTAGTATAAATCGGGGAGAGACCCAGTACTTC. It codes for CASSINRGETQYF.

This clone was counted once. The chain uses TRBV4-1 and TRBJ2-5; TRBD2 matches at 8 bases. The CDR3 length is 16 residues. The J segment lost 3 bases and the V segment lost 4 bases, leaving 10 bases of the junction unmatched. The germline CDR1 and CDR2 sequences are MGHRA and YSYEKL. The CDR3 nucleotides are TGCGCCAGCAGCCCTGGACTAGGGACTAGTAAAGAGACCCAGTACTTC. Encoded protein: CASSPGLGTSKETQYF.

This clone has just one count. CDR3 region: CAVWGTANTGELFF. In DNA, the CDR3 is TGTGCCGTTTGGGGGACCGCGAACACCGGGGAGCTGTTTTTT. The rearrangement joins TRBV10-3 to TRBJ2-2; D possibly matches TRBD1 or TRBD2 (5 bases each). CDR3 length: 14 amino acids. V was trimmed by 11 bases and J by 0 bases, leaving 13 bases between them. Germline-derived CDR1 and CDR2 are ENHRY and SYGVKD.

This rearrangement joins TRBV7-9 to TRBJ1-3; possibly TRBD1 for D (5 bases). Germline loops: CDR1 SEHNR, CDR2 FQNEAQ (reference sequence). The CDR3 length is 16 residues. Between the trimmed V and J ends, which lost 0 bases and 2 bases, there was a span of 11 bases. DNA for the CDR3: TGTGCCAGCAGCTTAGCGAGGGGTCTTACTGGAAACACCATATATTTT. It encodes CASSLARGLTGNTIYF. The variable domain in full, completed from reference TRBV7-9 and TRBJ1-3, reads DTGVSQNPRHKITKRGQNVTFRCDPISEHNRLYWYRQTLGQGPEFLTYFQNEAQLEKSRLLSDRFSAERPKGSFSTLEIQRTEQGDSAMYLCASSLARGLTGNTIYFGEGSWLTVV.